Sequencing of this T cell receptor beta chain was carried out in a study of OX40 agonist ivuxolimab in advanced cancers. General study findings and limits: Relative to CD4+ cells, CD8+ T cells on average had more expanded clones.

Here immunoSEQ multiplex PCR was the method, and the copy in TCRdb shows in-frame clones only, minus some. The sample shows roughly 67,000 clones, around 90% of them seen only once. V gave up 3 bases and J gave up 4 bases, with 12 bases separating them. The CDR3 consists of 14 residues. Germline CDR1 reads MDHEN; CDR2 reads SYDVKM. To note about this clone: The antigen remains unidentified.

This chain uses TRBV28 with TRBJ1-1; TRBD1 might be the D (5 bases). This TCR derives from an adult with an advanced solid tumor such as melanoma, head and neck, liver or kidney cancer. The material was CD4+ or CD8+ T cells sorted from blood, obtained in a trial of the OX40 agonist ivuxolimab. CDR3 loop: CASSLSQGFTEAFF. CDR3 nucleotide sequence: TGTGCCAGCAGTTTGAGTCAGGGTTTCACTGAAGCTTTCTTT. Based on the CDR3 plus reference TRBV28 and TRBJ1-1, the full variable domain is DVKVTQSSRYLVKRTGEKVFLECVQDMDHENMFWYRQDPGLGLRLIYFSYDVKMKEKGDIPEGYSVSREKKERFSLILESASTNQTSMYLCASSLSQGFTEAFFGQGTRLTVV.